This T cell receptor beta chain emerged from a study of response to subunit inactivated influenza vaccine. Study-level findings and limits: The authors offered the suggestion that each seasonal influenza vaccination recruits few new T cells.

Germline loops: CDR1 SGHTA, CDR2 FQGNSA. V lost 4 bases and J lost 3; bases outside the gene matches: 6. CDR3 length: 17 amino acids. The table lists this clonotype with many counts. Its antigen is not identified. TCRdb fed the RT-PCR reads into MiXCR, producing one record per CDR3 protein. The sample includes approximately 520,000 distinct CDR3 sequences, 16% of them seen just once. The V call is TRBV7-2, the J call TRBJ2-4; 13 positions agree with TRBD2. This TCR came from a man aged 50 to 69 who received an inactivated influenza vaccine. The source was CD4+ T cells sorted from PBMCs, collected about 24 months after vaccination. CDR3 amino acids: CASSSNGLAGVKNIQYF. DNA for the CDR3: TGTGCCAGCAGCTCTAACGGACTAGCGGGAGTCAAAAACATTCAGTACTTC. The entire variable domain, with the rest obtained from reference TRBV7-2 and TRBJ2-4, is as follows: GAGVSQSPSNKVTEKGKDVELRCDPISGHTALYWYRQSLGQGLEFLIYFQGNSAPDKSGLPSDRFSAERTGGSVSTLTIQRTQQEDSAVYLCASSSNGLAGVKNIQYFGAGTRLSVL.